Following are 8 T cell receptor beta chains from one sample sequenced in a study of T cell responses to AZD1222 COVID-19 vaccine. Profiled with immunoSEQ multiplex PCR; TCRdb holds only in-frame clones, not every one. The sample yields approximately 100,000 clones, around 89% seen once. The sample was peripheral blood, taken on day 0 of AZD1222 vaccination. Every receptor here comes from an adult in good health.

The table lists this clone with a count of one. The junction departs from germline at one end; a sequencing error may be responsible. The chain employs TRBV5-4 and TRBJ2-5; D is ambiguous. Germline values: CDR1 SGHNT, CDR2 YYREEE (reference sequence). The CDR3 contains 14 residues. CDR3 residues: CASSLDSVQKTQYF. The CDR3 DNA is TGTGCCAGCAGCTTGGACTCTGTGCAAAAGACTCAGTACTTC.

This rearrangement joins TRBV25-1 to TRBJ2-7; D gene uncertain. The V end was cut by 10 bases, the J end by 3 bases, with 13 bases between. The CDR3 is 12 residues long. Germline V gene lookup returns CDR1 MGHDK and CDR2 SYGVNS. The CDR3, as DNA: TGTGCCACCCGACTGGATAGCTACGAGCAGTACTTC. Translated, it gives CATRLDSYEQYF.

This clone was seen once. The J gene is TRBJ2-3, the V gene TRBV7-3; 8 nucleotides agree with TRBD2. The CDR3 runs 16 residues. J was trimmed by 4 bases and V by 4 bases; bases with no gene match: 10. Germline V gene lookup returns CDR1 SGHTA and CDR2 FQGTGA. CDR3 region: CASSSGTSYWADTQYF. CDR3 DNA sequence: TGTGCCAGCAGCTCAGGGACTAGTTATTGGGCAGATACGCAGTATTTT.

The chain combines TRBV11-2 with TRBJ2-1, with TRBD2 as a possible D gene (6 bases). V shed 5 bases and J shed 6 bases, with 20 bases lying between them. The germline V gene has CDR1 SGHAT and CDR2 FQNNGV. This CDR3 is 16 amino acids long. Here the CDR3 DNA reads TGTGCCAGCAGCGTAGGAATAGTTCGGGGGATCAATGAGCAGTTCTTC. This codes for CASSVGIVRGINEQFF.

As to this clone: Other DNA sequences of this sample code for an identical CDR3. This rearrangement joins TRBV2 to TRBJ1-5; 7 positions agree with TRBD1. V trimming: 6 bases; J trimming: 2 bases; junction bases outside the gene matches: 4. The CDR3 extends over 14 amino acids. Germline CDR1 is SNHLY and CDR2 is FYNNEI. DNA of the CDR3: TGTGCCAGCAGCCCAGGACAGGGCAATCAGCCCCAGCATTTT. Its translation is CASSPGQGNQPQHF.

The chain recombines TRBV6-5 with TRBJ1-1, with D maybe TRBD1 (5 bases). The CDR3 sequence is 12 residues long. Germline assignment: CDR1 MNHEY and CDR2 SVGAGI. V gave up 8 bases and J gave up 4 bases, with 11 bases separating them. The CDR3: CASGHLPTEAFF. CDR3 coding DNA: TGTGCCAGCGGACACCTTCCCACTGAAGCTTTCTTT.

CDR3 sequence (DNA): TGCAGCGTTGAAGAGTGGGACTCAACTAGCACAGATACGCAGTATTTT. It encodes CSVEEWDSTSTDTQYF. The chain combines TRBV29-1 with TRBJ2-3; TRBD2 might be the D (6 bases). The CDR3 runs to 16 residues. V was shortened by 0 bases and J by 0 bases, with 13 bases between the two germline ends. Germline V CDR1 and CDR2: SQVTM, ANQGSEA.

V gene TRBV11-2 combines with J gene TRBJ2-1; 7 bases agree with TRBD1. The CDR3 covers 15 residues. Germline loops: CDR1 SGHAT, CDR2 FQNNGV. Trimming cost V 5 bases and J 4 bases; bases outside gene matches: 8. CDR3 coding DNA: TGTGCCAGCAGCCCAGACAGGGATCTTTACAATGAGCAGTTCTTC. The encoded protein is CASSPDRDLYNEQFF.